Listed below are T cell receptor beta chains from one sample, sequenced in a study of shared clonotypes between healthy human individuals. Generated by immunoSEQ multiplex PCR, the TCRdb table keeps only in-frame clones and is missing some. The sample lists 560,000 or so clones, around 96% occurring once. The material sequenced was naive CD8+ T cells sorted from blood. These receptors all stem from a woman aged 25-40 years in good health. Each CDR3 is given without its conserved first and last residue.

J | V | CDR3
TRBJ2-7 | TRBV5-7 | ASSLNSVQY
TRBJ1-6 | TRBV7-2 | ASTPDSYNSPLH
TRBJ2-1 | TRBV27 | ASSISTSGYYNEQF
TRBJ2-7 | TRBV5-6 | ASSPLGGVEQY
TRBJ1-5 | TRBV13 | ASSISGGAGNQPQH
TRBJ2-1 | TRBV10-1 | ASIGGIRSSYNEQF
TRBJ2-5 | TRBV6-1 | ASSEAGTGLRETQY
TRBJ1-1 | TRBV5-6 | ASRPTGSNTEAF
TRBJ2-2 | TRBV19 | ASSIANTGELF
TRBJ2-3 | TRBV6-7 | ASRHPPTSGFTDTQY
TRBJ1-5 | TRBV27 | ASSFSGSNQPQH
TRBJ2-7 | TRBV5-6 | ASSLQGTSYEQY
TRBJ1-1 | TRBV5-6 | ASSLAANTEAF
TRBJ1-1 | TRBV19 | ASNGRGPLLLMNTEAF
TRBJ1-2 | TRBV27 | ASSLSLRSGAEGYT
TRBJ2-7 | TRBV4-2 | ASSQESREQY
TRBJ2-7 | TRBV9 | ASSVGRTGGFYEQY
TRBJ2-3 | TRBV27 | ASSFWVTSGPSTDTQY
TRBJ1-2 | TRBV4-1 | ASSQGGLGFSSGYT
TRBJ2-1 | TRBV7-8 | ASSLGQFNEQF
TRBJ2-2 | TRBV28 | ASSFPSSHTGAGELF
TRBJ2-3 | TRBV25-1 | ASSEYDRLAGTDTQY
TRBJ2-7 | TRBV10-1 | ASRETGGEWTYEQY
TRBJ2-2 | TRBV14 | ASSQEWGELF
TRBJ2-2 | TRBV2 | ASRPQGPGELF
TRBJ2-2 | TRBV5-4 | ASSPGRNTGELF
TRBJ2-7 | TRBV5-6 | ASSFGTGIHEQY